This is a list of T cell receptor beta chains from one sample in a study of T cell responses to AZD1222 COVID-19 vaccine. Generated by immunoSEQ multiplex PCR, the TCRdb table keeps only in-frame clones and is missing some. Here the sample spans more than 110,000 clones, under 95% being singletons. The sequences come from peripheral blood, collected on day 0 of AZD1222 vaccination. The receptors here all came from an adult in good health. CDR3s include the opening cysteine and the closing phenylalanine or tryptophan. The order of the fields is V gene, J gene, clone size, D gene, CDR3 protein, CDR3 DNA. D genes are given only for firm matches. Only some rows state a clone size, as once, few, many or a class for expanded clones.

V: TRBV11-3; J: TRBJ1-2; size: .; D: .; CDR3: CASSLGYQGHNYGYTF; DNA: TGTGCCAGCAGCTTAGGGTATCAGGGCCATAACTATGGCTACACCTTC
V: TRBV27; J: TRBJ1-2; size: .; D: .; CDR3: CASSLEFGNYGYTF; DNA: TGTGCCAGCAGTTTAGAATTCGGGAACTATGGCTACACCTTC
V: TRBV25-1; J: TRBJ2-2; size: .; D: .; CDR3: CASSVSGELFF; DNA: TGTGCCAGCAGTGTATCCGGGGAGCTGTTTTTT
V: TRBV6-1; J: TRBJ2-3; size: .; D: TRBD1; CDR3: CASSEDRGATDTQYF; DNA: TGTGCCAGCAGTGAGGACAGGGGTGCCACAGATACGCAGTATTTT
V: TRBV18; J: TRBJ2-1; size: .; D: .; CDR3: CASSPGPGGYNEQFF; DNA: TGTGCCAGCTCACCGGGCCCCGGGGGATACAATGAGCAGTTCTTC
V: TRBV28; J: TRBJ2-3; size: .; D: .; CDR3: CASSGADEESTDTQYF; DNA: TGTGCCAGCAGTGGGGCCGACGAGGAGAGCACAGATACGCAGTATTTT
V: TRBV2; J: TRBJ2-1; size: once; D: TRBD2; CDR3: CASFVAGGNEQFF; DNA: TGTGCCAGCTTTGTAGCGGGAGGGAATGAGCAGTTCTTC
V: TRBV28; J: TRBJ1-2; size: .; D: TRBD1; CDR3: CASSPGQGPSNYGYTF; DNA: TGTGCCAGCAGTCCGGGACAGGGCCCCTCTAACTATGGCTACACCTTC
V: TRBV7-2; J: TRBJ1-3; size: .; D: .; CDR3: CASSTQGLAGNTIYF; DNA: TGTGCCAGCAGCACCCAGGGACTGGCTGGAAACACCATATATTTT
V: TRBV7-9; J: TRBJ2-7; size: .; D: TRBD2; CDR3: CASSSLIAGESHEQYF; DNA: TGTGCCAGCAGTTCCTTGATAGCGGGAGAAAGTCACGAGCAGTACTTC
V: TRBV28; J: TRBJ1-3; size: .; D: .; CDR3: CASSYQGHTIYF; DNA: TGTGCCAGCAGTTATCAGGGACACACCATATATTTT
V: TRBV19; J: TRBJ2-1; size: .; D: .; CDR3: CASSRQGIDEQFF; DNA: TGTGCCAGTAGTAGGCAGGGGATCGATGAGCAGTTCTTC
V: TRBV7-3; J: TRBJ2-2; size: few; D: .; CDR3: CASSLMAGPANTGELFF; DNA: TGTGCCAGCAGCTTAATGGCAGGCCCTGCGAACACCGGGGAGCTGTTTTTT
V: TRBV19; J: TRBJ1-3; size: .; D: TRBD1; CDR3: CASSSRRQGSGNTIYF; DNA: TGTGCCAGTAGTTCCCGAAGACAGGGCTCTGGAAACACCATATATTTT
V: TRBV28; J: TRBJ2-3; size: .; D: .; CDR3: CASSEGGQEGDTQYF; DNA: TGTGCCAGCAGTGAGGGGGGGCAGGAGGGAGATACGCAGTATTTT
V: TRBV4-1; J: TRBJ2-1; size: .; D: TRBD2; CDR3: CASSQAGLAANEQFF; DNA: TGCGCCAGCAGCCAGGCGGGACTAGCAGCCAATGAGCAGTTCTTC
V: TRBV11-3; J: TRBJ2-7; size: .; D: .; CDR3: CASSPRRGPYEQYF; DNA: TGTGCCAGCAGCCCCCGGAGGGGGCCCTACGAGCAGTACTTC
V: TRBV15; J: TRBJ1-4; size: .; D: .; CDR3: CATSSFGEGLPYNEKLFF; DNA: TGTGCCACCAGCAGTTTCGGTGAGGGGCTACCCTATAATGAAAAACTGTTTTTT
V: TRBV12-3/TRBV12-4; J: TRBJ2-5; size: .; D: .; CDR3: CASSYGQETQYF; DNA: TGTGCCAGCAGTTACGGACAGGAGACCCAGTACTTC
V: TRBV6-1; J: TRBJ1-5; size: .; D: TRBD1; CDR3: CASSEGQGYSNQPQHF; DNA: TGTGCCAGCAGTGAAGGACAGGGCTATAGCAATCAGCCCCAGCATTTT
V: TRBV14; J: TRBJ1-4; size: few; D: .; CDR3: CASSLQGSLFVFF; DNA: TGTGCCAGCAGCCTTCAAGGGAGCCTGTTCGTGTTTTTT
V: TRBV28; J: TRBJ1-6; size: few; D: TRBD1; CDR3: CASRDRDSPLHF; DNA: TGTGCCAGCAGAGACAGGGATTCACCCCTCCACTTT
V: TRBV12-5; J: TRBJ2-7; size: .; D: TRBD2; CDR3: CASGPASGRAYEQYF; DNA: TGTGCTAGTGGCCCAGCTAGCGGGAGGGCCTACGAGCAGTACTTC
V: TRBV5-8; J: TRBJ2-7; size: .; D: TRBD1; CDR3: CASSWDREYEQYF; DNA: TGTGCCAGCAGCTGGGACAGGGAATACGAGCAGTACTTC
V: TRBV15; J: TRBJ1-2; size: .; D: .; CDR3: CATSRDRKGRNYGYTF; DNA: TGTGCCACCAGCAGAGATCGGAAAGGGAGGAACTATGGCTACACCTTC
V: TRBV9; J: TRBJ2-3; size: once; D: .; CDR3: CASSVLLGDTQYF; DNA: TGTGCCAGCAGCGTACTCTTGGGGGATACGCAGTATTTT
V: TRBV27; J: TRBJ2-3; size: .; D: .; CDR3: CASKAGRADTQYF; DNA: TGTGCCAGCAAGGCCGGACGAGCAGATACGCAGTATTTT
V: TRBV28; J: TRBJ1-4; size: .; D: .; CDR3: CASTLGPTSGKLFF; DNA: TGTGCCAGCACCCTTGGGCCAACAAGTGGTAAACTGTTTTTT
V: TRBV4-2; J: TRBJ1-3; size: .; D: .; CDR3: CASSQARGRGNTIYF; DNA: TGTGCCAGCAGCCAAGCCCGGGGGCGAGGAAACACCATATATTTT
V: TRBV27; J: TRBJ1-5; size: .; D: .; CDR3: CASSYREGNQPQHF; DNA: TGTGCCAGCAGTTACAGGGAGGGAAATCAGCCCCAGCATTTT
V: TRBV3-1/TRBV3-2; J: TRBJ1-3; size: .; D: .; CDR3: CASSPWAGTGNTIYF; DNA: TGTGCCAGCAGCCCCTGGGCCGGGACGGGAAACACCATATATTTT
V: TRBV28; J: TRBJ2-5; size: .; D: TRBD2; CDR3: CASSPPPSGQTQYF; DNA: TGTGCCAGCAGCCCCCCCCCTAGCGGACAGACCCAGTACTTC
V: TRBV28; J: TRBJ1-3; size: .; D: TRBD1; CDR3: CASSFRQTGGGNTIYF; DNA: TGTGCCAGCAGTTTTCGGCAGACAGGGGGTGGAAACACCATATATTTT